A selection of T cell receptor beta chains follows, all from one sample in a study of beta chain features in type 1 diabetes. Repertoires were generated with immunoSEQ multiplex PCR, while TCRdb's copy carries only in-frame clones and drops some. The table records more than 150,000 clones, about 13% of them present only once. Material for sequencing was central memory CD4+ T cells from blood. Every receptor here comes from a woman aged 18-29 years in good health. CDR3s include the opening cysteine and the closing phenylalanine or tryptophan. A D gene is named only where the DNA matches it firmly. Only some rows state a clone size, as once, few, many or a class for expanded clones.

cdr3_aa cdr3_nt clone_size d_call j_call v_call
CASSTQRDPSYEQYF TGCGCCAGCAGCACCCAGCGGGATCCCTCCTACGAGCAGTACTTC few TRBD2 TRBJ2-7 TRBV4-1
CASSQSRAFSGNTIYF TGTGCCAGCAGCCAATCCAGGGCTTTCTCTGGAAACACCATATATTTT few . TRBJ1-3 TRBV4-2
CASSPGQGLATTDTQYF TGCGCCAGCAGCCCTGGACAGGGACTAGCTACCACAGATACGCAGTATTTT . . TRBJ2-3 TRBV4-1
CASGDRDYGYTF TGCGCCAGCGGAGACAGGGACTATGGCTACACCTTC . TRBD1 TRBJ1-2 TRBV10-2
CASSDVAGETQYF TGTGCCAGCAGCGACGTTGCGGGGGAGACCCAGTACTTC . . TRBJ2-5 TRBV5-6
CASSSSGNGETQYF TGTGCTAGCAGCTCTAGCGGGAATGGGGAGACCCAGTACTTC . TRBD2 TRBJ2-5 TRBV7-7
CASSGTFYEQYF TGCGCCAGCAGCGGGACTTTCTACGAGCAGTACTTC few . TRBJ2-7 TRBV5-1
CASSFETGQGAVGANVLTF TGTGCCAGCAGCTTCGAAACGGGACAGGGGGCAGTTGGGGCCAACGTCCTGACTTTC . TRBD1 TRBJ2-6 TRBV9
CASSLGTGTGETQYF TGCGCCAGCAGCTTGGGAACCGGGACAGGGGAGACCCAGTACTTC . TRBD1 TRBJ2-5 TRBV5-1
CAISGDRRYNEQFF TGTGCCATCAGCGGGGACAGGAGATACAATGAGCAGTTCTTC . TRBD1 TRBJ2-1 TRBV10-3
CAISEIGTERAEAFF TGTGCCATCAGTGAGATAGGGACTGAAAGGGCTGAAGCTTTCTTT . . TRBJ1-1 TRBV10-3
CASSFNRDRDVEQYF TGTGCCAGCAGCTTCAACCGGGACAGGGATGTTGAGCAGTACTTC few TRBD1 TRBJ2-7 TRBV7-9
CASRGTSGRSLVGELFF TGTGCCAGCAGGGGAACTAGCGGGAGGAGTTTAGTCGGGGAGCTGTTTTTT . TRBD2 TRBJ2-2 TRBV11-2
CASSLEQGHSYEQYF TGTGCCAGCAGCTTGGAACAGGGGCACTCCTACGAGCAGTACTTC . TRBD1 TRBJ2-7 TRBV5-4
CAWRGSGRTEAFF TGTGCCTGGAGAGGAAGCGGGAGAACTGAAGCTTTCTTT . . TRBJ1-1 TRBV30
CASSFMRKETQYF TGTGCCAGCAGTTTCATGAGGAAAGAGACCCAGTACTTC . . TRBJ2-5 TRBV27
CASSLRSGRWDEQFF TGTGCCAGCAGCTTACGTAGCGGGAGGTGGGATGAGCAGTTCTTC . TRBD2 TRBJ2-1 TRBV2
CASSLGRTEAFF TGTGCCAGCAGCTTGGGGAGGACTGAAGCTTTCTTT few . TRBJ1-1 TRBV5-4
CASSLVYRGSSEQYF TGTGCCAGCAGTTTAGTTTACAGGGGCTCCTCCGAGCAGTACTTC . TRBD1 TRBJ2-7 TRBV28
CSATGGKPQHF TGCAGTGCAACGGGAGGGAAGCCCCAGCATTTT . . TRBJ1-5 TRBV20-1
CASRLTGLAGGPSSYNEQFF TGTGCCAGCAGACTAACGGGACTAGCGGGAGGGCCGAGCTCCTACAATGAGCAGTTCTTC . TRBD2 TRBJ2-1 TRBV4-2
CASSPPSDRVGEKLFF TGTGCCAGCAGCCCTCCTTCAGACAGGGTCGGTGAAAAACTGTTTTTT . TRBD1 TRBJ1-4 TRBV7-2
CASSLFASGRETQYF TGTGCCAGCAGTTTATTCGCTAGCGGGAGAGAGACCCAGTACTTC . TRBD2 TRBJ2-5 TRBV28
CASSPHPSSGRLNNEQFF TGTGCCAGCAGCCCCCACCCCTCTAGCGGGAGGTTAAACAATGAGCAGTTCTTC few TRBD2 TRBJ2-1 TRBV14
CATSRGQQETQYF TGTGCCACCAGCAGGGGACAGCAAGAGACCCAGTACTTC few TRBD1 TRBJ2-5 TRBV15
CASSVRLAGEAAQYF TGTGCCAGCAGCGTTCGGCTAGCGGGAGAAGCAGCGCAGTATTTT few TRBD2 TRBJ2-3 TRBV7-9
CSVENAGRGETQYF TGCAGCGTTGAAAATGCGGGGCGCGGGGAGACCCAGTACTTC . . TRBJ2-5 TRBV29-1
CASSSGRGARYLAEAFF TGCGCCAGCAGCTCTGGGCGGGGGGCGCGGTATTTGGCTGAAGCTTTCTTT . . TRBJ1-1 TRBV5-1
CASSSQGKRGTQYF TGTGCCAGTAGTTCACAGGGGAAAAGGGGTACGCAGTATTTT . TRBD1 TRBJ2-3 TRBV19
CATSRVREGRETQYF TGTGCCACCAGCAGAGTGCGGGAGGGCCGAGAGACCCAGTACTTC . TRBD2 TRBJ2-5 TRBV15
CASSLQGNEKLFF TGCGCCAGCAGCTTACAGGGAAATGAAAAACTGTTTTTT . . TRBJ1-4 TRBV5-1
CASGDGGNTIYF TGTGCCTCGGGGGATGGGGGAAACACCATATATTTT few . TRBJ1-3 TRBV28
CASSPRLAGANVLTF TGTGCCAGCAGCCCTAGACTAGCGGGGGCCAACGTCCTGACTTTC few TRBD2 TRBJ2-6 TRBV13
CATSRPASGSSEQFF TGTGCCACCAGCAGACCGGCTAGCGGGAGTAGTGAGCAGTTCTTC . TRBD2 TRBJ2-1 TRBV15
CASSHRDRANEQFF TGTGCCAGCAGCCATCGGGACAGGGCTAATGAGCAGTTCTTC . TRBD1 TRBJ2-1 TRBV6-1
CASSSKGLAGASGSSEQYF TGCGCCAGCAGCTCGAAAGGACTAGCGGGAGCTTCGGGTTCCTCCGAGCAGTACTTC . TRBD2 TRBJ2-7 TRBV5-1
CASSATTGGDQPQHF TGCGCCAGCAGCGCAACTACAGGGGGCGATCAGCCCCAGCATTTT . TRBD1 TRBJ1-5 TRBV5-1
CASSLGAGQKSEAFF TGTGCCAGCAGCTTGGGGGCAGGGCAGAAGAGTGAAGCTTTCTTT few . TRBJ1-1 TRBV5-4
CSVDLGQGYSYEQYF TGCAGCGTTGACCTGGGACAGGGCTACTCCTACGAGCAGTACTTC few TRBD1 TRBJ2-7 TRBV29-1
CASSFGERNTEAFF TGTGCCAGCAGTTTTGGAGAGAGGAACACTGAAGCTTTCTTT few . TRBJ1-1 TRBV28
CASSGSSGRARGDTQYF TGTGCCAGCAGCGGATCTAGCGGGAGGGCCCGTGGAGATACGCAGTATTTT few TRBD2 TRBJ2-3 TRBV9
CAVLRDNNEQFF TGTGCCGTTCTCAGGGACAACAATGAGCAGTTCTTC few . TRBJ2-1 TRBV6-5
CASSGRETQYF TGTGCCTCTAGCGGGAGAGAGACCCAGTACTTC . TRBD2 TRBJ2-5 TRBV30
CASGMGLVAASSYNEQFF TGTGCCAGTGGCATGGGACTAGTAGCGGCGAGCTCCTACAATGAGCAGTTCTTC few TRBD2 TRBJ2-1 TRBV28